This T cell receptor (beta chain) came from a study of T cells expressing NK-cell markers. Overall study findings and caveats: These clonotypes additionally ranked first within the CD3+CD56-NKG2C+ fraction of a few donors. Expanded NKG2C+ T cell clones had unclear HCMV specificity. Dominant NKG2C+ clonotypes in about 6 donors made up about 1.0-7.5% of CD8+ T cells.

Turning to this clonotype: Its antigen is unknown.

The CDR3 consists of 15 residues. Germline-derived CDR1 and CDR2 are SGHRS and YFSETQ. Beta-chain TCR cDNA was generated via 5'RACE template switching with UMIs. Reanalyzing the 5' RACE reads, TCRdb keeps one entry per CDR3 protein, without DNA. The sample spans fewer than 400,000 distinct CDR3 sequences; the ten largest clones claim 5.2%. The sample taken for sequencing was blood T cells: a sorted CD56 or NKG2C T cell subset, CD4+ or CD8+ T cells, or bulk PBMC T cells (not recorded which). This TCR was sampled from a man aged 18-69 years in good health. This chain joins TRBV5-1 and TRBJ1-1; the TCRdb D gene call, TRBD1, has no DNA to confirm it. The CDR3: CASSSLGGSGKEAFF.